One TCR beta chain is described in this entry. This sample is part of a study of blood T cell repertoires in COVID-19. For the study at large: Samples representing acute and convalescent COVID-19 were sourced from the United States, Italy and Spain. PBMCs, B-cell-depleted T cells, or T cells provided the cDNA or gDNA that made up the material.

The CDR3 consists of 15 residues. The germline V gene has CDR1 MNHEY and CDR2 SVGAGI. V was clipped by 0 bases and J by 4 bases, with 12 bases between them. Here immunoSEQ multiplex PCR was the method, and the copy in TCRdb shows in-frame clones only, minus some. Altogether about 150,000 clones are present, roughly 78% being singletons, with the ten largest covering just over 6%. Assignments of participants to cohorts depended upon their own reported clinical history. This clonotype was obtained from a woman between 50 and 59 years old who had recovered from COVID-19. The rearrangement uses TRBV6-5 and TRBJ1-2; unclear D gene. Material: PBMCs or T cells enriched from blood (not recorded which). The CDR3 sequence is CASSYSRSGIYGYTF. DNA for the CDR3: TGTGCCAGCAGTTACTCGCGGTCCGGGATCTATGGCTACACCTTC.